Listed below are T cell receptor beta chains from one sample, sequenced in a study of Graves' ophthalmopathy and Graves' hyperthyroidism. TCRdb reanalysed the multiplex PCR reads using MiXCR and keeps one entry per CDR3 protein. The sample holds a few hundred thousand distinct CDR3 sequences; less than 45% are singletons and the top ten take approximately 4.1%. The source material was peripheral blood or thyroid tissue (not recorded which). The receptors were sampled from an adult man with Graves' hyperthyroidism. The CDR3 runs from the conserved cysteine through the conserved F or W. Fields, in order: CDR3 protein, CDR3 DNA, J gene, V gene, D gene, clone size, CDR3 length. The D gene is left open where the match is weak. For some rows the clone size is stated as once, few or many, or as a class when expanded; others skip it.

CDR3aa: CASSGRTGGPGNQPQHF; CDR3nt: TGTGCCAGCAGTGGTAGGACAGGGGGCCCTGGCAATCAGCCCCAGCATTTT; j_gene: TRBJ1-5; v_gene: TRBV9; d_gene: TRBD1; abundance: .; len: 17
CDR3aa: CAPPPRFDSPLHF; CDR3nt: TGTGCTCCGCCGCCCCGATTCGATTCACCCCTCCACTTT; j_gene: TRBJ1-6; v_gene: TRBV9; d_gene: .; abundance: .; len: 13
CDR3aa: CATSRPGQTSGANVLTF; CDR3nt: TGTGCCACCAGCAGGCCGGGACAGACCTCTGGGGCCAACGTCCTGACTTTC; j_gene: TRBJ2-6; v_gene: TRBV15; d_gene: TRBD1; abundance: .; len: 17
CDR3aa: CASNRGLCHEHF; CDR3nt: TGTGCCTCGAACAGGGGTCTTTGCCACGAGCATTTT; j_gene: TRBJ1-5; v_gene: TRBV24-1; d_gene: TRBD1; abundance: .; len: 12
CDR3aa: CASSYSRTGPSGANVLTF; CDR3nt: TGTGCCAGCAGTTACTCCCGGACAGGGCCCTCTGGGGCCAACGTCCTGACTTTC; j_gene: TRBJ2-6; v_gene: TRBV6-5; d_gene: TRBD1; abundance: many; len: 18
CDR3aa: CSARGQGTNPYEQYF; CDR3nt: TGCAGTGCAAGGGGGCAGGGCACTAATCCGTACGAGCAGTACTTC; j_gene: TRBJ2-7; v_gene: TRBV20-1; d_gene: TRBD1; abundance: many; len: 15
CDR3aa: CASSPGRGDTGELFF; CDR3nt: TGTGCCAGCTCACCAGGCAGGGGGGACACCGGGGAGCTGTTTTTT; j_gene: TRBJ2-2; v_gene: TRBV12-3/TRBV12-4; d_gene: .; abundance: .; len: 15
CDR3aa: CASTSGSGPGVTEQYF; CDR3nt: TGTGCCAGCACCTCCGGAAGCGGGCCTGGTGTAACTGAGCAGTACTTC; j_gene: TRBJ2-7; v_gene: TRBV2; d_gene: .; abundance: .; len: 16
CDR3aa: CASSLAGQGGGKEKLFF; CDR3nt: TGTGCCAGCAGCCTCGCGGGACAGGGAGGAGGAAAGGAAAAACTGTTTTTT; j_gene: TRBJ1-4; v_gene: TRBV6-1; d_gene: TRBD1; abundance: .; len: 17
CDR3aa: CASSGLAGELFF; CDR3nt: TGTGCCAGCAGCGGGCTCGCCGGGGAGCTGTTTTTT; j_gene: TRBJ2-2; v_gene: TRBV2; d_gene: .; abundance: .; len: 12
CDR3aa: CATSDSGQGGNYGYTF; CDR3nt: TGTGCCACCAGTGACTCTGGACAGGGAGGGAACTATGGCTACACCTTC; j_gene: TRBJ1-2; v_gene: TRBV24-1; d_gene: TRBD1; abundance: many; len: 16
CDR3aa: CASSQLGQSSYEQYF; CDR3nt: TGTGCCAGCAGCCAACTAGGACAGTCCTCCTACGAGCAGTACTTC; j_gene: TRBJ2-7; v_gene: TRBV5-6; d_gene: .; abundance: .; len: 15
CDR3aa: CASSYTGANEAFF; CDR3nt: TGTGCCAGCAGTTATACAGGGGCTAATGAAGCTTTCTTT; j_gene: TRBJ1-1; v_gene: TRBV27; d_gene: TRBD1; abundance: few; len: 13
CDR3aa: CSVLAGFGNTIYF; CDR3nt: TGCAGCGTCCTGGCAGGGTTTGGAAACACCATATATTTT; j_gene: TRBJ1-3; v_gene: TRBV29-1; d_gene: .; abundance: .; len: 13
CDR3aa: CSARVGGSYGYTF; CDR3nt: TGCAGTGCTAGAGTTGGGGGCAGCTATGGCTACACCTTC; j_gene: TRBJ1-2; v_gene: TRBV20-1; d_gene: .; abundance: .; len: 13
CDR3aa: CASRSTGTGLDGYTF; CDR3nt: TGTGCCAGCAGATCGACCGGGACAGGGCTGGATGGCTACACCTTC; j_gene: TRBJ1-2; v_gene: TRBV7-9; d_gene: TRBD1; abundance: .; len: 15
CDR3aa: CASSARSNTEAFF; CDR3nt: TGTGCCAGCAGTGCTAGGTCAAACACTGAAGCTTTCTTT; j_gene: TRBJ1-1; v_gene: TRBV7-9; d_gene: .; abundance: .; len: 13
CDR3aa: CASSSSGSPEQYF; CDR3nt: TGTGCCAGCAGTTCCAGCGGGAGTCCCGAGCAGTACTTC; j_gene: TRBJ2-7; v_gene: TRBV6-5; d_gene: TRBD2; abundance: few; len: 13
CDR3aa: CSANSAKRESEQFF; CDR3nt: TGCAGTGCTAACTCAGCGAAGCGGGAGAGTGAGCAGTTCTTC; j_gene: TRBJ2-1; v_gene: TRBV20-1; d_gene: TRBD2; abundance: .; len: 14
CDR3aa: CASSSPGGPGTEAFF; CDR3nt: TGTGCCAGCAGCTCCCCAGGGGGCCCGGGCACTGAAGCTTTCTTT; j_gene: TRBJ1-1; v_gene: TRBV5-6; d_gene: TRBD1; abundance: .; len: 15
CDR3aa: CSAWQGAPNQPQHF; CDR3nt: TGCAGTGCTTGGCAGGGGGCCCCGAATCAGCCCCAGCATTTT; j_gene: TRBJ1-5; v_gene: TRBV20-1; d_gene: TRBD1; abundance: .; len: 14
CDR3aa: CANRGTGVEQPQHF; CDR3nt: TGTGCCAATCGCGGGACAGGGGTTGAACAGCCCCAGCATTTT; j_gene: TRBJ1-5; v_gene: TRBV6-5; d_gene: TRBD1; abundance: many; len: 14
CDR3aa: CASSLGTSIETQYF; CDR3nt: TGCGCCAGCAGCCTAGGGACTAGCATCGAGACCCAGTACTTC; j_gene: TRBJ2-5; v_gene: TRBV5-1; d_gene: TRBD2; abundance: .; len: 14
CDR3aa: CSRRAGVDYEQYF; CDR3nt: TGCAGCAGGAGGGCAGGGGTCGACTACGAGCAGTACTTC; j_gene: TRBJ2-7; v_gene: TRBV29-1; d_gene: .; abundance: .; len: 13
CDR3aa: CASRLGQGEGEKLFF; CDR3nt: TGTGCCAGCAGGCTCGGACAGGGGGAGGGTGAAAAACTGTTTTTT; j_gene: TRBJ1-4; v_gene: TRBV10-3; d_gene: TRBD1; abundance: many; len: 15
CDR3aa: CASSLARGQLDEQYF; CDR3nt: TGCGCCAGCAGCTTGGCCCGGGGGCAGTTGGACGAGCAGTACTTC; j_gene: TRBJ2-7; v_gene: TRBV5-1; d_gene: .; abundance: few; len: 15
CDR3aa: CASNTPGQGAGSYGYTF; CDR3nt: TGTGCCAGTAACACCCCGGGACAGGGGGCTGGTAGCTATGGCTACACCTTC; j_gene: TRBJ1-2; v_gene: TRBV19; d_gene: TRBD1; abundance: .; len: 17
CDR3aa: CASSWTGGAEQYF; CDR3nt: TGTGCCAGCAGTTGGACAGGGGGCGCCGAGCAGTACTTC; j_gene: TRBJ2-7; v_gene: TRBV7-3; d_gene: TRBD1; abundance: many; len: 13
CDR3aa: CASSFYSTGSSYEQYF; CDR3nt: TGTGCCAGCAGTTTCTACTCGACAGGGAGCTCCTACGAGCAGTACTTC; j_gene: TRBJ2-7; v_gene: TRBV12-3/TRBV12-4; d_gene: TRBD1; abundance: many; len: 16
CDR3aa: CATSDRQGGWNQPQHF; CDR3nt: TGTGCCACCAGTGATCGACAGGGAGGGTGGAATCAGCCCCAGCATTTT; j_gene: TRBJ1-5; v_gene: TRBV24-1; d_gene: TRBD1; abundance: many; len: 16
CDR3aa: CSLDGVDYYGYTF; CDR3nt: TGCAGCTTGGACGGGGTGGACTACTATGGCTACACCTTC; j_gene: TRBJ1-2; v_gene: TRBV29-1; d_gene: .; abundance: .; len: 13
CDR3aa: CASSFLGENEKLFF; CDR3nt: TGTGCCAGCAGTTTTCTCGGGGAGAATGAAAAACTGTTTTTT; j_gene: TRBJ1-4; v_gene: TRBV7-3; d_gene: .; abundance: .; len: 14
CDR3aa: CSPDRGGETQYF; CDR3nt: TGCAGCCCTGACAGGGGAGGAGAGACCCAGTACTTC; j_gene: TRBJ2-5; v_gene: TRBV29-1; d_gene: TRBD1; abundance: .; len: 12
CDR3aa: CATSAGTGNNQPQHF; CDR3nt: TGTGCCACCAGTGCGGGGACAGGGAACAATCAGCCCCAGCATTTT; j_gene: TRBJ1-5; v_gene: TRBV24-1; d_gene: TRBD1; abundance: .; len: 15
CDR3aa: CATRGGGGPEAFF; CDR3nt: TGTGCCACCAGAGGGGGGGGGGGGCCTGAAGCTTTCTTT; j_gene: TRBJ1-1; v_gene: TRBV24-1; d_gene: .; abundance: many; len: 13
CDR3aa: CASSISEGGSGANVLTF; CDR3nt: TGTGCCAGCAGTATCTCAGAGGGAGGGTCTGGGGCCAACGTCCTGACTTTC; j_gene: TRBJ2-6; v_gene: TRBV7-6; d_gene: TRBD2; abundance: .; len: 17
CDR3aa: CASSTWTGVHEQYF; CDR3nt: TGTGCCAGCAGCACCTGGACAGGGGTTCACGAGCAGTACTTC; j_gene: TRBJ2-7; v_gene: TRBV13; d_gene: TRBD1; abundance: many; len: 14
CDR3aa: CASSQSAGFGYTF; CDR3nt: TGTGCCAGCAGCCAATCTGCTGGGTTTGGCTACACCTTC; j_gene: TRBJ1-2; v_gene: TRBV3-1; d_gene: .; abundance: .; len: 13
CDR3aa: CASSLVGPGDTQYF; CDR3nt: TGTGCCAGCAGCTTAGTAGGACCAGGGGATACGCAGTATTTT; j_gene: TRBJ2-3; v_gene: TRBV7-8; d_gene: .; abundance: .; len: 14
CDR3aa: CASSWRQGESFYEQYF; CDR3nt: TGCGCCAGCAGCTGGCGACAGGGGGAATCGTTCTACGAGCAGTACTTC; j_gene: TRBJ2-7; v_gene: TRBV5-1; d_gene: TRBD1; abundance: .; len: 16
CDR3aa: CSARRETSGGRSSGELFF; CDR3nt: TGCAGTGCTAGACGGGAGACTAGCGGGGGGCGGAGCAGCGGGGAGCTGTTTTTT; j_gene: TRBJ2-2; v_gene: TRBV20-1; d_gene: TRBD2; abundance: .; len: 18
CDR3aa: CASSLSQGSEQYF; CDR3nt: TGTGCCAGCAGCTTATCACAGGGGAGCGAGCAGTACTTC; j_gene: TRBJ2-7; v_gene: TRBV7-2; d_gene: TRBD1; abundance: .; len: 13
CDR3aa: CASVGTPDDQPQHF; CDR3nt: TGTGCCAGCGTAGGGACTCCCGATGACCAACCCCAGCATTTT; j_gene: TRBJ1-5; v_gene: TRBV7-2; d_gene: .; abundance: .; len: 14
CDR3aa: CSASTRVGGYTF; CDR3nt: TGCAGTGCTAGTACGAGGGTGGGGGGCTACACCTTC; j_gene: TRBJ1-2; v_gene: TRBV20-1; d_gene: .; abundance: many; len: 12
CDR3aa: CSAVKSTDTQYF; CDR3nt: TGCAGTGCTGTTAAAAGCACAGATACGCAGTATTTT; j_gene: TRBJ2-3; v_gene: TRBV20-1; d_gene: .; abundance: .; len: 12
CDR3aa: CASRRSRTGSYGYTF; CDR3nt: TGTGCCAGCAGACGAAGTCGGACAGGGAGCTATGGCTACACCTTC; j_gene: TRBJ1-2; v_gene: TRBV6-5; d_gene: TRBD1; abundance: many; len: 15
CDR3aa: CSARDWDRGIYGYTF; CDR3nt: TGCAGTGCTAGAGATTGGGACAGGGGGATCTATGGCTACACCTTC; j_gene: TRBJ1-2; v_gene: TRBV20-1; d_gene: TRBD1; abundance: many; len: 15
CDR3aa: CASSPPGWETQYF; CDR3nt: TGTGCCAGCTCACCACCGGGTTGGGAGACCCAGTACTTC; j_gene: TRBJ2-5; v_gene: TRBV18; d_gene: .; abundance: .; len: 13
CDR3aa: CSARGGERAFF; CDR3nt: TGCAGTGCTAGAGGAGGGGAAAGGGCTTTCTTT; j_gene: TRBJ1-1; v_gene: TRBV20-1; d_gene: .; abundance: few; len: 11
CDR3aa: CASSLLTGNSQYF; CDR3nt: TGTGCCAGCAGCTTACTTACAGGGAATTCCCAGTACTTC; j_gene: TRBJ2-5; v_gene: TRBV7-9; d_gene: .; abundance: many; len: 13